A selection of T cell receptor beta chains follows, all from one sample in a study of radiation and T cells in renal cell carcinoma. Only in-frame clones appear in the TCRdb table, and some are missing; sequencing was by immunoSEQ multiplex PCR. Of roughly 15,000 clones listed, more than 55% are singletons. This specimen consisted of tumor tissue, obtained from a patient whose treatment was nephrectomy without radiotherapy. These TCRs come from a man in his 60s with renal cell carcinoma. The conserved cysteine and the conserved F or W are not part of the CDR3 here. D genes are given only for firm matches.

J gene,D gene,CDR3 length,V gene,CDR3 protein
TRBJ1-2,.,10,TRBV12-5,ASSGSNYGYT
TRBJ2-7,.,11,TRBV6-1,ASSRGRSYEQY
TRBJ1-1,.,11,TRBV29-1,SVADRRNTEAF
TRBJ1-2,TRBD1,14,TRBV6-1,ASSDRQGALGYGYT
TRBJ2-7,.,10,TRBV28,ASRKQHYEQY
TRBJ2-7,.,13,TRBV6-5,ASSFGLGQAYEQY
TRBJ1-2,.,10,TRBV5-6,ASNGGNYGYT
.,.,14,TRBV5-6,ASSSGPGAGSYEQY
TRBJ2-6,TRBD2,15,TRBV7-6,ASSPLGGARGANVLT
TRBJ2-7,.,11,TRBV19,ASSMKGLDEQY
TRBJ2-5,TRBD2,12,TRBV5-4,ASSTLAGGETQY
TRBJ2-5,.,13,TRBV4-1,ASSARGGPQETQY
TRBJ2-1,.,9,TRBV29-1,SVNSYNEQF
TRBJ2-5,.,13,TRBV11-3,ASSEQGRVGETQY
TRBJ1-5,.,15,TRBV10-1,ASSRTESVIGDQPQH
TRBJ2-1,TRBD2,12,TRBV7-3,ASSPQRERGEQF
TRBJ1-5,.,14,TRBV28,ASSLPGRGSNQPQH
TRBJ2-1,TRBD2,13,TRBV9,ASSVASGEYNEQF
TRBJ1-2,.,11,TRBV2,ATTEVGDARYT
TRBJ1-3,.,11,TRBV2,ASSGDVGGTIY
TRBJ2-5,.,13,TRBV7-8,ASNRIGALGETQY
TRBJ2-1,.,14,TRBV11-2,ASSSGPLSPYNEQF
TRBJ1-4,.,13,TRBV15,ATSRGGSTNEKLF
TRBJ2-7,.,13,TRBV11-1,ASSSEGNEFYEQY
TRBJ2-7,.,12,TRBV13,ASSVEAGTYEQY
TRBJ2-1,TRBD2,13,TRBV5-4,ASSLGLADLGEQF
TRBJ2-7,.,10,TRBV5-4,ASSVGHYEQY
TRBJ2-5,.,11,TRBV11-3,ASSFRPGETQY
TRBJ2-1,.,13,TRBV11-2,ASSLTGNSYNEQF
TRBJ2-5,.,13,TRBV27,ASSPKSMYQETQY
TRBJ2-6,TRBD1,12,TRBV7-2,ASTSTGIGNVLT
TRBJ1-2,TRBD1,10,TRBV27,ASSSQGVGYT
TRBJ2-2,.,9,TRBV11-2,ASSLSGELF
TRBJ2-5,TRBD1,11,TRBV7-2,ASSTNRGETQY